A single sample is the source of the 2 T cell receptor beta chains below, sequenced in a study of blood T cell repertoires in COVID-19. The data were produced by immunoSEQ multiplex PCR, yet TCRdb's version contains in-frame clones alone and is incomplete. Of roughly 14,000 clones in the sample, roughly four fifths were seen once. Material: peripheral blood. Receptors originate from a human donor in a cohort sampled during active COVID-19.

The V and J genes are TRBV5-1 and TRBJ2-2; 9 nucleotides align to TRBD1. V lost 4 bases and J lost 6; bases outside the gene matches: 10. The CDR3 runs 16 residues. The germline V gene has CDR1 SGHRS and CDR2 YFSETQ. The DNA of the CDR3 is TGCGCCAGCAGCCCGGGCCCGGGACAGGGTTCCGGGGAGCTGTTTTTT. Amino acids: CASSPGPGQGSGELFF.

The chain combines TRBV21-1 with TRBJ2-1; no DNA check was done on the table's D call, TRBD1. TRBV21-1 is deemed a pseudogene. CDR3 size: 12 residues. In DNA, the CDR3 is TGTGCCAGCGGACAACAGGGGTTAGAGCAGTTCTTC. The encoded protein is CASGQQGLEQFF.